This TCR beta chain is from a study of cytomegalovirus exposure and HLA in healthy donors. Study-level background: From donors who were HLA-typed, an early data release held around 80 million unique TCRs. Genotyping showed 81% of about 370 donors falling in the Caucasian-associated ancestry cluster. Study observations and caveats: Among CMV-associated TCR beta chains, most appeared HLA-restricted in a later analysis. For most TCR beta V segments, an earlier analysis put the productive rate at about 90% or about 30% of the time.

As to this clone: Antigen: not known.

The V gene lost 2 bases and the J gene lost 11 bases, with 9 bases spanning the gap. The CDR3 extends over 11 amino acids. Germline-derived CDR1 and CDR2 are SGHTA and FQGNSA. Primers: 60 Vbeta forward and 13 Jbeta reverse. Profiled with immunoSEQ multiplex PCR; TCRdb holds only in-frame clones, not every one. The table shows 30,000 to 35,000 clones, with 84% occurring only once. The clonotype originates from a woman aged 18-29 years in good health and CMV-seronegative. Sequencing was performed on PBMCs. The V gene is TRBV7-2, the J gene TRBJ1-1; unclear D gene. The CDR3 protein is CASSLQFVAFF. The CDR3 DNA reads as TGTGCCAGCAGCTTACAGTTTGTGGCTTTCTTT.